This T cell receptor (beta chain) originates from a study of blood T cell repertoires in COVID-19. Study details: The United States, Italy and Spain provided the acute and convalescent COVID-19 samples. PBMCs, B-cell-depleted T cells, or T cells provided the cDNA or gDNA that made up the material.

V gave up 5 bases and J gave up 0 bases, with 17 bases separating them. There are 17 residues in the CDR3. Germline V lookup: CDR1 SGHAT, CDR2 FQNNGV. Under the authors' procedure: Amplification from reference gene primers served as the basis for estimated nucleated cell counts. Produced via immunoSEQ multiplex PCR; TCRdb's table is partial and in-frame only. That table furnishes V, J and clone size, whereas the DNA furnished D and trimming. The sample lists fewer than 100,000 clones; over 75% were seen once. The sequenced sample consisted of peripheral blood. This receptor was identified in a human donor with acute or convalescent COVID-19. The donor label of this sample is uncertain. V usage is TRBV11-2 and J usage is TRBJ2-4, with D hard to call. The CDR3 DNA reads as TGTGCCAGCAGCCCGCGTGTGATGTTCGAAGCCAAAAACATTCAGTACTTC. Its translation is CASSPRVMFEAKNIQYF.